What follows describes a single T cell receptor (beta chain). Trimming left V 6 bases short and J 4 bases short, with 6 bases between. The CDR3 contains 12 residues. Per the original methods: Estimation of nucleated cell counts relied on the amplification of reference gene primers. Profiling relied on immunoSEQ multiplex PCR, and the TCRdb table lists in-frame clones only, not all of them. V, J and clone size reflect that table, while D and trimming were determined from the DNA. The profile shows about 180,000 clones, about 84% of them singletons. The data originate from a study of blood T cell repertoires in COVID-19.

The sequencing sample was made of peripheral blood. J is TRBJ1-4 and V is TRBV12-3 or TRBV12-4; D is unclear. This clonotype was sampled from a human donor in a cohort sampled during active COVID-19. The CDR3 reads CASRSINEKLFF. CDR3 nucleotide sequence: TGTGCCAGCAGGAGTATTAATGAAAAACTGTTTTTT.